These 31 T cell receptor beta chains originate from one sample sequenced in a study of T-cell reconstitution after alpha-beta-depleted transplantation in children (dated by TCRdb to 2016 to 2017). The library was made by PCR. Sequencing was carried out with an Illumina HiSeq 2500. TCR library preparation used molecular barcoding, with unique molecular identifiers applied to normalize quantification of the TCRbeta repertoire. Clones were called with MiXCR by TCRdb after fastp trimmed the public reads at Q25, and only in-frame beta chains were retained. Rows matching on CDR3 protein sequence are summarized as one entry with the most common DNA and genes. The sample table records roughly 170,000 distinct CDR3 sequences; approximately 6.8% of these occur just once. The top ten hold over 2.5% of the sample. The sample in question was PBMCs from the stem cell graft donor, obtained from the stem cell graft. The receptors derive from a human donor who donated a stem cell graft to a child with Wiskott-Aldrich syndrome.

This clonotype was detected ten times or more. The chain joins TRBV20-1 to TRBJ2-7; no reliable D call. The germline gives CDR1 DFQATT, CDR2 SNEGSKA (reference sequence). The CDR3 runs to 13 residues. V was clipped by 5 bases and J by 4 bases, with 15 bases between them. In nucleotides, the CDR3 is TGCAGTGCTGGAAAACCATCGCTTTACGAGCAGTACTTC. Protein: CSAGKPSLYEQYF.

In this sample, this clonotype turned up many times. The chain links TRBV20-1 to TRBJ1-1; 11 bases are a match to TRBD1. The germline CDR1 and CDR2 sequences are DFQATT and SNEGSKA (reference sequence). Trimming took 3 bases from V and 4 from J; bases not matched to a gene: 7. The CDR3 is 15 amino acids. CDR3 residues: CSAREDRGRVTEAFF. CDR3 bases: TGCAGTGCTAGGGAGGACAGGGGGCGGGTCACTGAAGCTTTCTTT.

This clonotype was recorded many times. The chain employs TRBV20-1 and TRBJ2-3, with a weak D call TRBD2 (5 bases). Germline lookup yields CDR1 DFQATT and CDR2 SNEGSKA (reference sequence). The CDR3 sequence is 16 residues long. Trimming left V 1 base short and J 4 bases short, with 18 bases between. This CDR3 is CSARVPNRGNADTQYF. For the CDR3, the DNA is TGCAGTGCTAGAGTACCCAACCGGGGTAATGCAGATACGCAGTATTTT.

This clonotype was recorded many times. The rearrangement uses TRBV5-1 and TRBJ2-7; D remains ambiguous. Trimming removed 0 bases at V and 2 bases at J, with 9 bases between. The length of the CDR3 is 14 residues. Germline V gives CDR1 SGHRS, CDR2 YFSETQ. The CDR3 spells CASSLAQPPYEQYF. For the CDR3, the DNA is TGCGCCAGCAGCTTGGCACAGCCTCCCTACGAGCAGTACTTC.

This clonotype showed up many times. The V call is TRBV20-1, the J call TRBJ2-7; D is perhaps TRBD2 (7 bases). Germline V gene sequence: CDR1 DFQATT, CDR2 SNEGSKA (reference sequence). The CDR3 is made up of 16 amino acids. Trimming stripped 0 bases from V and 5 bases from J, with 20 bases between. Here the CDR3 reads CSARDRSGGVKNEQYF. The CDR3 DNA sequence: TGCAGTGCTAGAGATCGTTCGGGGGGCGTGAAGAACGAGCAGTACTTC.

This clonotype was seen repeatedly, ten times or more. The CDR3 reads CASSFYQSYTDTQYF. DNA for the CDR3: TGTGCCAGCAGTTTTTACCAGTCCTACACAGATACGCAGTATTTT. V usage is TRBV12-3 or TRBV12-4 and J usage is TRBJ2-3; D unresolved. The V end lost 3 bases, the J end lost 2 bases, and 12 bases lay between the germline ends. This CDR3 is 15 amino acids long.

At least ten counts were recorded for this clonotype. The rearrangement links TRBV28 to TRBJ1-4; TRBD1 agrees at 8 bases. CDR1 and CDR2 (germline): MDHEN, SYDVKM. The junction had 10 bases not matched to a gene; V was cut back by 5 bases and J by 5 bases. This CDR3 contains 16 residues. CDR3 coding DNA: TGTGCCAGCAGTCCTCACCGGGACAGGTCCAATGAAAAACTGTTTTTT. This sequence encodes CASSPHRDRSNEKLFF.

Many counts were recorded for this clonotype. The chain recombines TRBV27 with TRBJ2-6; D gene ambiguous. The CDR3 is made up of 12 amino acids. V lost 5 bases to trimming and J lost 9 bases, with 8 bases between them. Germline assignment: CDR1 MNHEY and CDR2 SMNVEV (reference sequence). In nucleotides, the CDR3 is TGTGCCAGCAGTCCGGGCGGCAACGTCCTGACTTTC. Its protein product is CASSPGGNVLTF.

This clonotype has ten or more counts. V and J are TRBV15 and TRBJ2-6; tentative D call: TRBD1 (5 bases). CDR3 length equals 16 residues. Trimming pared 0 bases from V and 0 bases from J, leaving 6 bases between. Germline CDR1 is LNHNV and CDR2 is YYDKDF (reference sequence). CDR3 bases: TGTGCCACCAGCAGAGATCAGGGCTCTGGGGCCAACGTCCTGACTTTC. Translated, it gives CATSRDQGSGANVLTF.

There are many counts of this clonotype. The chain couples TRBV15 to TRBJ2-5, with a tentative D call TRBD2 (6 bases). The CDR3 runs 15 residues. Germline V gene sequence: CDR1 LNHNV, CDR2 YYDKDF (reference sequence). The V and J ends lost 1 base and 5 bases respectively, with 14 bases between them. CDR3 protein: CATSRAPQGGETQYF. Written as DNA, the CDR3 is TGTGCCACCAGCAGAGCTCCTCAGGGAGGCGAGACCCAGTACTTC. Full variable domain (missing parts from reference TRBV15 and TRBJ2-5): DAMVIQNPRYQVTQFGKPVTLSCSQTLNHNVMYWYQQKSSQAPKLLFHYYDKDFNNEADTPDNFQSRRPNTSFCFLDIRSPGLGDTAMYLCATSRAPQGGETQYFGPGTRLLVL.

There are a few counts of this clonotype. The gene calls are TRBV6-6 and TRBJ1-4, with a possible D match to TRBD1 (6 bases). Trimming cost V 6 bases and J 8 bases, with 13 bases left between them. The germline V gene has CDR1 MNHNY and CDR2 SVGAGI (reference sequence). The CDR3 totals 13 residues. The CDR3 DNA sequence: TGTGCCAGCAGCGGACAGACTTTGGAAAAACTGTTTTTT. Amino acid sequence: CASSGQTLEKLFF.

The rearrangement joins TRBV10-3 to TRBJ1-1; a weak D match, TRBD1 (6 bases). The CDR3 extends over 12 amino acids. Deletions cut 11 bases from V and 2 bases from J, with 12 bases between. In germline, CDR1 is ENHRY, CDR2 SYGVKD. CDR3 coding DNA: TGTGCCGCAGGACAGACCAACACTGAAGCTTTCTTT. Translated: CAAGQTNTEAFF.

This clonotype was recorded at least ten times. The rearrangement links TRBV6-5 to TRBJ1-2, with D possibly being TRBD1 (6 bases). CDR3 length: 16 amino acids. Germline lookup yields CDR1 MNHEY and CDR2 SVGAGI. The V end lost 6 bases, the J end lost 5 bases, and 22 bases lay between the germline ends. This chain's CDR3 is CASRGGQTAFAYGYTF. The CDR3 nucleotides read TGTGCCAGCAGGGGGGGGCAGACAGCCTTTGCTTATGGCTACACCTTC.

The chain couples TRBV5-1 to TRBJ1-1; D is undetermined. This CDR3 spans 14 amino acids. Germline V gene lookup returns CDR1 SGHRS and CDR2 YFSETQ. Trimming took 5 bases from V and 1 from J, leaving 12 bases between them. CDR3 residues: CASRKQTANTEAFF. In DNA, the CDR3 is TGCGCCAGCAGAAAACAGACGGCGAACACTGAAGCTTTCTTT.

This clonotype was detected only a few times. The rearrangement uses TRBV12-3 or TRBV12-4 and TRBJ2-3; D may correspond to TRBD1 or TRBD2 (5 bases each). The CDR3 sequence is 18 residues long. The ends were cut back, 5 bases at V and 1 base at J, with 22 bases in the middle. The CDR3 DNA sequence: TGTGCCAGCAGTCTCAGTCGGGGACGGTGGCAGGGCACAGATACGCAGTATTTT. It encodes CASSLSRGRWQGTDTQYF.

This clonotype was seen many times. This sequence joins TRBV9 and TRBJ2-7; D may be TRBD2 (5 bases). The germline gives CDR1 SGDLS, CDR2 YYNGEE. V lost 4 bases and J lost 6, with 11 bases in between. The CDR3 consists of 12 residues. CDR3 in DNA: TGTGCCAGCAGCCCCCGGGGTATCGAGCAGTACTTC. It specifies CASSPRGIEQYF.

This clonotype was counted at least ten times. The chain is built from TRBV20-1 and TRBJ1-2; D might be TRBD1 (6 bases). The CDR3 length is 14 residues. Germline CDR1 and CDR2: DFQATT and SNEGSKA (reference sequence). V was trimmed by 2 bases and J by 7 bases, leaving 17 bases between them. In DNA form, the CDR3 reads TGCAGTGCTAGATTAAGGGTGGCAGGGGCTGGCTACACCTTC. It encodes CSARLRVAGAGYTF.

The table lists this clonotype with many counts. The chain is built from TRBV13 and TRBJ2-3, with D perhaps matching TRBD2 (7 bases). The germline V and J ends were trimmed by 1 base and 2 bases, with 10 bases remaining between them. The CDR3 is made up of 15 amino acids. The germline V gene encodes CDR1 PRHDT and CDR2 FYEKMQ (reference sequence). The CDR3 region is CASSLEGGPTDTQYF. The CDR3 DNA is TGTGCCAGCAGCTTAGAGGGGGGGCCCACAGATACGCAGTATTTT.

This clonotype has ten or more counts. V is TRBV29-1 and J is TRBJ2-1, with 8 nucleotides matching TRBD1. Germline assignment: CDR1 SQVTM and CDR2 ANQGSEA. V gave up 3 bases and J gave up 8 bases; unmatched junction bases: 6. CDR3 length: 13 amino acids. The CDR3 DNA is TGCAGCGTTGATGGACAGGGTCGGGATGAGCAGTTCTTC. Translating it yields CSVDGQGRDEQFF.

This clonotype has a handful of counts. This rearrangement joins TRBV3-1 to TRBJ1-5; TRBD1 might be the D (6 bases). The V end lost 5 bases, the J end lost 4 bases, and 15 bases lay between the germline ends. The CDR3 is 15 residues long. Germline V lookup: CDR1 LGHDT, CDR2 YNNKEL (reference sequence). The CDR3 region has the DNA TGTGCCAGCAGCAAGGGGGGGGCTCCTAATCAGCCCCAGCATTTT. It specifies CASSKGGAPNQPQHF.

This clonotype was observed at least ten times. The chain joins TRBV6-2 or TRBV6-3 to TRBJ2-2, with 13 bases aligning to TRBD2. This CDR3 region has 16 residues. Per the germline V gene, CDR1 is MNHEY and CDR2 is SVGEGT. The trim removed 5 bases at V and 1 base at J, leaving 1 base unmatched. The CDR3 is CASSRLAGGNTGELFF. The CDR3 nucleotides are TGTGCCAGCAGTAGACTAGCGGGAGGGAACACCGGGGAGCTGTTTTTT.

This clonotype was observed at least ten times. V is TRBV12-3 or TRBV12-4 and J is TRBJ1-6; D possibly corresponds to TRBD1 (6 bases). CDR3 length: 13 amino acids. The germline V and J ends were trimmed by 2 bases and 12 bases, with 11 bases remaining between them. The CDR3 reads CASSLMGGLPLHF. The CDR3 nucleotides read TGTGCCAGCAGTTTAATGGGGGGGCTACCCCTCCACTTT.

This clonotype was seen repeatedly, ten times or more. The chain recombines TRBV27 with TRBJ2-6; D unresolved. The CDR3 has 15 amino acids. Germline-derived CDR1 and CDR2 are MNHEY and SMNVEV (reference sequence). Trimming cost V 2 bases and J 1 base, with 6 bases left between them. Here the CDR3 reads CASSLTSSGANVLTF. The DNA for the CDR3 is TGTGCCAGCAGTTTAACTTCGTCTGGGGCCAACGTCCTGACTTTC.

This clonotype has ten or more counts. V is TRBV5-1 and J is TRBJ2-1; D unclear. The V gene lost 3 bases and the J gene lost 0 bases, with 13 bases spanning the gap. CDR3 length equals 16 residues. The V gene's germline CDR1 is SGHRS and CDR2 YFSETQ. The DNA for the CDR3 is TGCGCCAGCAGCTCCGGCATCCCCAGCTCCTACAATGAGCAGTTCTTC. Translated: CASSSGIPSSYNEQFF.

The gene calls are TRBV2 and TRBJ2-4; the D call may be TRBD1 or TRBD2 (7 bases each). The CDR3 totals 14 residues. V lost 6 bases and J lost 4, with 13 bases in between. Per germline, CDR1 SNHLY and CDR2 FYNNEI. This CDR3 reads CASRGGDRKNIQYF. The CDR3 coding sequence is TGTGCCAGCAGAGGGGGGGACAGAAAAAACATTCAGTACTTC. The variable domain in full, with the rest retrieved from reference TRBV2 and TRBJ2-4, is EPEVTQTPSHQVTQMGQEVILRCVPISNHLYFYWYRQILGQKVEFLVSFYNNEISEKSEIFDDQFSVERPDGSNFTLKIRSTKLEDSAMYFCASRGGDRKNIQYFGAGTRLSVL.

This clonotype was seen ten or more times. This rearrangement joins TRBV7-9 to TRBJ1-5, with a tentative D call TRBD1 (6 bases). Per germline, CDR1 SEHNR and CDR2 FQNEAQ (reference sequence). CDR3 length: 15 amino acids. The V gene lost 1 base and the J gene lost 5 bases, with 12 bases spanning the gap. The CDR3 coding sequence is TGTGCCAGCAGCTTAGGAGGGGGACCCTATCAGCCCCAGCATTTT. Its translation is CASSLGGGPYQPQHF.

The chain employs TRBV2 and TRBJ2-3, with D possibly TRBD1 on 6 matching bases. Germline V gene data show CDR1 as SNHLY and CDR2 as FYNNEI. The CDR3 covers 15 residues. V lost 6 bases and J lost 5, with 18 bases in between. The CDR3 DNA follows: TGTGCCAGCAGCGGATCCACAGGGCTCAAAGATACGCAGTATTTT. This gives the protein CASSGSTGLKDTQYF.

This chain connects TRBV5-6 to TRBJ2-5; D is undetermined. The CDR3 is 13 residues long. Germline V gene data show CDR1 as SGHDT and CDR2 as YYEEEE. With 0 bases removed from V and 0 bases from J, the gap between germline ends came to 3 bases. CDR3 amino acids: CASSLADQETQYF. CDR3 nucleotides: TGTGCCAGCAGCTTGGCCGACCAAGAGACCCAGTACTTC.

This clonotype appeared once. The rearrangement joins TRBV15 to TRBJ2-1; 9 positions agree with TRBD1. The CDR3 is 15 amino acids. The V and J ends lost 8 bases and 5 bases, in that order; junction bases with no gene match: 10. Germline values: CDR1 LNHNV, CDR2 YYDKDF (reference sequence). The CDR3 bases are TGTGCCACCCACCCCCGGGACAGGGACAACAATGAGCAGTTCTTC. Encoded protein: CATHPRDRDNNEQFF.

This clonotype was counted many times. Germline is not matched at one junction end, which may reflect a read error. This rearrangement joins TRBV6-6 to TRBJ1-2; 11 bases map to TRBD1. The CDR3 has 13 residues. The germline V gene encodes CDR1 MNHNY and CDR2 SVGAGI (reference sequence). CDR3 nucleotide sequence: TGTGCCAGCAGTCTGGACAGGGGGCTTATGTCCCACTTC. This gives the protein CASSLDRGLMSHF.

This clonotype was counted ten times or more. This chain connects TRBV10-3 to TRBJ2-5, with 7 nucleotides matching TRBD1. The J segment lost 5 bases and the V segment lost 5 bases, leaving 11 bases of the junction unmatched. This CDR3 region has 15 residues. CDR1 is ENHRY and CDR2 is SYGVKD in the germline V gene. The DNA of the CDR3 is TGTGCCATCAGTAAGGGTGGGACAGTTCGGGAGACCCAGTACTTC. Translated: CAISKGGTVRETQYF.